This TCR beta chain originates from a study of identical twins. Findings and caveats of the study: Modelling underestimated the level of out-of-frame TCR alpha sharing observed in monozygotic twins. A lower insertion count was a feature of abundant cord blood beta clonotypes, with no such feature in memory repertoires.

TCRdb itself ran the 5' RACE reads through MiXCR, one entry per CDR3 protein. The sample includes about 790,000 distinct CDR3 sequences, 18% of them seen just once. Trimming cost V 5 bases and J 0 bases, with 2 bases left between them. The CDR3 has 12 residues. Germline assignment: CDR1 SEHNR and CDR2 FQNEAQ (reference sequence). This clonotype appeared a few times. Its specificity is unknown. This sample also belongs to another study, concerning T cells expressing NK-cell markers. From that report: It was sorted CD3+CD56+NKG2C+, CD3+CD56+NKG2C- and CD3+CD56-NKG2C+ T cells that supplied the TCR beta repertoires. Six or seven donors carried dominant NKG2C+ clonotypes that made up about 1.0-8% of their CD8+ T cells.

Material: PBMCs. The rearrangement joins TRBV7-9 to TRBJ2-1; D gene ambiguous. The origin of this receptor is a woman aged 18-29 years in good health. DNA of the CDR3: TGTGCCAGCAGCAACTCCTACAATGAGCAGTTCTTC. Its translation is CASSNSYNEQFF.